This TCR beta chain was sequenced for a study of siplizumab effects on memory and regulatory T cells. General observations from the study: Naive T cells, seemingly more diverse than memory cells, seemed major alloresponse contributors. Alloreactive sequences whose origin lay in unstimulated CD4+ memory cells were significantly reduced by siplizumab.

Comments on this clone: What it recognizes is unknown.

The protocol was immunoSEQ multiplex PCR, while the TCRdb copy is restricted to in-frame clones and leaves out a portion. The data hold 100,000 to 120,000 clones, with around nine tenths observed a single time. This clonotype was obtained from a human donor in good health. What was sequenced was CD4+ T cells sorted from blood.

CDR3 nucleotides: TGTGCCAGTAGTCCCCAACGGCGGGCAGGCCAAGAGACCCAGTACTTC. Its translation is CASSPQRRAGQETQYF. The chain links TRBV19 to TRBJ2-5, with D possibly TRBD2 on 5 matching bases. The V and J ends lost 5 bases and 1 base respectively, with 17 bases between them. Germline CDR1 and CDR2: LNHDA and SQIVND (reference sequence). The CDR3 spans 16 residues.